These T cell receptor beta chains were read from a single sample in a study of CD8+ T cells in alopecia areata. Sequencing used immunoSEQ multiplex PCR; TCRdb keeps in-frame clones, though not all of them. The data show about 64,000 clones, with 44% seen just once and 45% to 60% held by the top ten. Sequences were obtained from NKG2D-low CD8+ T cells sorted from blood. All receptors come from a human donor with alopecia areata. Both conserved end residues are trimmed from each CDR3. Expanded clones get a size class; other rows say once, few or many, or leave the size out.

abundance | v_gene | CDR3aa
. | TRBV27 | ASSRNSGVGETQY
. | TRBV7-9 | ASSPWGTGELF
. | TRBV5-1 | ASSLEGTPQETQY
. | TRBV2 | ASSGTDRGPYNEQF
. | TRBV4-3 | ASSPLGYITYGYT
. | TRBV19 | ASSILIGGDNYGYT
. | TRBV14 | ASSPGRTTPLH
. | TRBV6-6 | ASKTGGPNTGELF
. | TRBV7-2 | ASRPRTGGNSPLH
few | TRBV29-1 | SVGQGRANTEAF
. | TRBV7-2 | ASSLGQGARNEQF
. | TRBV27 | ASSPPGNRNEQF
. | TRBV19 | ASSIVVGMDEQF
. | TRBV7-2 | ASSRAGGANNEQF
few | TRBV7-6 | ASSSFSDEQY
. | TRBV7-3 | ASSLGLGAEAF
. | TRBV5-1 | ASSLPNLDTQY